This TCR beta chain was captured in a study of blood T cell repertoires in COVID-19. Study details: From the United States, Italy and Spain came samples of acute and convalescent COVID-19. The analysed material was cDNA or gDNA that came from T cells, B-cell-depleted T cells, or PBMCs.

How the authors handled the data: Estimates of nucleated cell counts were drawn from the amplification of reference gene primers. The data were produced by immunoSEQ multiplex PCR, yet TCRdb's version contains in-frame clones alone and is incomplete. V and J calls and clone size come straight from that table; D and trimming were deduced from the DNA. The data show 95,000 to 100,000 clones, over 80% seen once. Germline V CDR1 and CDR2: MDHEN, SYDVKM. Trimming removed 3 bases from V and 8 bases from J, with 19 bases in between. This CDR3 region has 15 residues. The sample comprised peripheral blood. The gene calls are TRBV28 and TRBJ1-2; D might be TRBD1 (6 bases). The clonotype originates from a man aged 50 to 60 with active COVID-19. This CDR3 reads CASSFFEQGEGGYTF. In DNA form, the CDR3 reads TGTGCCAGCAGTTTCTTCGAACAGGGCGAGGGGGGCTACACCTTC.